The 2 T cell receptor beta chains below all came from one sample that was sequenced in a study of beta chain features in type 1 diabetes. Of the isolated RNA, all was reverse transcribed, and so the sequenced material was expressed TCRB transcripts. Sequenced by immunoSEQ multiplex PCR; TCRdb stores in-frame clones only, minus some. The sample carries 120,000 to 150,000 clones, 40% to 55% recorded once. The specimen sequenced was Tregs from blood. These receptors came from a man between 18 and 29 years old in good health.

The rearrangement links TRBV27 to TRBJ2-7, with TRBD2 as a possible D gene (6 bases). CDR1 is MNHEY and CDR2 is SMNVEV in the germline V gene (reference sequence). The CDR3 length is 13 residues. V lost 3 bases, J lost 5 bases, and 11 bases lay in between. For the CDR3, the DNA is TGTGCCAGCAGTTTTCGGGAGAGCCACGAGCAGTACTTC. It codes for CASSFRESHEQYF.

This clone was found a few times. CDR3 nucleotide sequence: TGTGCCAGCAGCTTAGACTCGGGTAGACCCCAGCATTTT. Translating it yields CASSLDSGRPQHF. This rearrangement joins TRBV7-2 to TRBJ1-5; D gene ambiguous. The CDR3 extends over 13 amino acids. The germline CDR1 and CDR2 sequences are SGHTA and FQGNSA. Trimming left V 1 base short and J 10 bases short, with 11 bases between.